This record covers a single T cell receptor beta chain. Its target is unknown. The CDR3 totals 15 residues. Germline CDR1 reads LNHDA; CDR2 reads SQIVND (reference sequence). Trimming left V 3 bases short and J 2 bases short, with 11 bases between. The data derive from a study of chemoradiotherapy in HPV16-positive cancers. The data were produced by immunoSEQ multiplex PCR, yet TCRdb's version contains in-frame clones alone and is incomplete. The sample consists of about 3,500 clones, roughly 84% of them appearing once. Study results and limitations: Candidate HPV-specific clones and E7-related TCR motifs grew in tumor during treatment.

The sample consisted of tumor tissue, taken from a patient who underwent chemoradiotherapy. The chain recombines TRBV19 with TRBJ1-5; D is unresolved. This receptor was identified in a human donor with HPV-associated anogenital cancer. The CDR3 nucleotides read TGTGCCAGTAGTATTTCGGATTTTGGCAATCAGCCCCAGCATTTT. Translation: CASSISDFGNQPQHF.